The 30 T cell receptor beta chains presented below share a single source sample, sequenced in a study of cytomegalovirus exposure and HLA in healthy donors. Both 60 Vbeta primers and 13 Jbeta primers went into the PCR. TCRdb's copy holds only in-frame clones and misses some; the assay was immunoSEQ multiplex PCR. The sample lists 150,000 to 200,000 clones, 75% occurring once. Specimen: PBMCs. All receptors derive from a man between 18 and 35 years old in good health and CMV-seropositive.

The chain uses TRBV27 and TRBJ2-7; 9 nucleotides match TRBD2. V shed 2 bases and J 7 bases; nucleotides not matched to a gene: 9. The CDR3 totals 15 residues. Germline lookup yields CDR1 MNHEY and CDR2 SMNVEV (reference sequence). CDR3 amino acids: CASSLDGSGRDEQYF. The CDR3 DNA reads TGTGCCAGCAGTTTAGACGGTAGCGGGAGAGATGAGCAGTACTTC.

The rearrangement links TRBV29-1 to TRBJ1-1, with a possible D match to TRBD1 (6 bases). Germline V CDR1 and CDR2: SQVTM, ANQGSEA. The CDR3 has 14 amino acids. Trimming took off 5 bases at V and 7 bases at J, with 20 bases between the two ends. The CDR3 reads CSVYDAAGAFEAFF. The DNA of the CDR3 is TGCAGCGTTTACGATGCGGCGGGGGCCTTTGAAGCTTTCTTT.

V usage is TRBV7-9 and J usage is TRBJ2-7, with 8 positions matching TRBD1. The CDR3 is 14 residues long. The ends lost 5 bases at V and 2 bases at J; junction bases unmatched: 5. The germline V gene has CDR1 SEHNR and CDR2 FQNEAQ (reference sequence). The CDR3 region is CASSGEDRAYEQYF. In nucleotides, the CDR3 is TGTGCCAGCAGCGGTGAGGACAGGGCCTACGAGCAGTACTTC.

The chain links TRBV2 to TRBJ1-2; D is perhaps TRBD1 (6 bases). CDR1 and CDR2 from the germline V gene are SNHLY and FYNNEI. The CDR3 contains 15 residues. Trimming took 4 bases from V and 4 from J, leaving 16 bases between them. Written as DNA, the CDR3 is TGTGCCAGCAGTGCCTCATACAGGGTTGCCTATGGCTACACCTTC. It is translated as CASSASYRVAYGYTF. The whole variable domain, remainder taken from reference TRBV2 and TRBJ1-2, is EPEVTQTPSHQVTQMGQEVILRCVPISNHLYFYWYRQILGQKVEFLVSFYNNEISEKSEIFDDQFSVERPDGSNFTLKIRSTKLEDSAMYFCASSASYRVAYGYTFGSGTRLTVV.

In the case of this clone: Its ends do not fully match the called genes, so a read error is possible. This chain uses TRBV2 with TRBJ1-6, with TRBD1 identical over 9 bases. Germline lookup yields CDR1 SNHLY and CDR2 FYNNEI. CDR3 size: 17 residues. This CDR3 reads CASPGQGKRGYNSSLHF. The CDR3 DNA reads as TGTGCCAGTCCGGGACAGGGAAAAAGAGGCTATAATTCATCCCTCCACTTT.

The J gene is TRBJ2-1, the V gene TRBV27, with TRBD2 matching 10 bases. The V gene end was trimmed by 7 bases and the J gene end by 2 bases; junction bases not matched to a gene: 11. This CDR3 comprises 17 residues. Germline V gene lookup returns CDR1 MNHEY and CDR2 SMNVEV (reference sequence). The CDR3 DNA follows: TGTGCCAGCATTCGGGTAGCGGGAGGCTCGGCCTACAATGAGCAGTTCTTC. Translated, it gives CASIRVAGGSAYNEQFF.

J is TRBJ2-7 and V is TRBV29-1; TRBD2 might be the D (7 bases). V was pared by 7 bases and J by 6 bases, with 19 bases between. This CDR3 comprises 13 residues. The V gene's germline CDR1 is SQVTM and CDR2 ANQGSEA. CDR3 nucleotides: TGCAGCGGGGGGGGAGGGGGTACGGCCGAGCAGTACTTC. Amino acid sequence: CSGGGGGTAEQYF.

This sequence joins TRBV5-5 and TRBJ1-1, with D uncertain. The V end was cut by 2 bases, the J end by 1 base, with 6 bases between. This CDR3 has 13 amino acids. CDR1 is SGHKS and CDR2 is YYEKEE in the germline V gene (reference sequence). Here the CDR3 DNA reads TGTGCCAGCAGCTTAGCTAGGAACACTGAAGCTTTCTTT. It specifies CASSLARNTEAFF.

V is TRBV6-6 and J is TRBJ1-2; D unclear. Trimming left V 4 bases short and J 4 bases short, with 13 bases between. CDR3 length: 14 residues. Germline assignment: CDR1 MNHNY and CDR2 SVGAGI (reference sequence). CDR3 loop: CASSFGESTYGYTF. DNA of the CDR3: TGTGCCAGCAGTTTCGGAGAGTCTACCTATGGCTACACCTTC.

The chain couples TRBV25-1 to TRBJ2-7; TRBD1 matches 7 bases. V was clipped by 11 bases and J by 2 bases; unmatched bases: 9. The CDR3 loop spans 13 amino acids. CDR1 is MGHDK, CDR2 SYGVNS, per germline. Here the CDR3 DNA reads TGTGCCTCCACCGGGACAGCCCCCTACGAGCAGTACTTC. Encoded protein: CASTGTAPYEQYF.

For this clone: The junction and the germline gene differ at one end; a read error may be behind it. V and J are TRBV6-5 and TRBJ2-2; 12 bases line up with TRBD1. This CDR3 contains 16 residues. The germline gives CDR1 MNHEY, CDR2 SVGAGI. CDR3 sequence: CARSYGTGGMTGELFF. CDR3 bases: TGTGCCCGCAGTTACGGGACAGGGGGCATGACCGGGGAGCTGTTTTTT.

This clone was observed a few times. The genes are TRBV15 and TRBJ2-3; a possible D gene is TRBD2 (6 bases). Germline CDR1 reads LNHNV; CDR2 reads YYDKDF (reference sequence). Between the trimmed V and J ends, which lost 4 bases and 1 base, there was a span of 18 bases. The CDR3 totals 17 residues. The chain's CDR3 is CATSKRVGGEGTDTQYF. Here the CDR3 DNA reads TGTGCCACCAGCAAAAGGGTGGGGGGTGAGGGCACAGATACGCAGTATTTT.

The chain combines TRBV6-5 with TRBJ2-5, with D possibly matching TRBD1 (6 bases). The CDR3 loop spans 14 amino acids. CDR1 is MNHEY and CDR2 is SVGAGI in the germline V gene. Between the trimmed V and J ends, which lost 2 bases and 2 bases, there was a span of 9 bases. The CDR3 nucleotides read TGTGCCAGCAGTTACGGACAGACTCAAGAGACCCAGTACTTC. This translates into CASSYGQTQETQYF.

The sample holds a few counts of this clone. Mismatch with germline at one junction end may stem from a read error. CDR3 region: CSSSPVRWKGASGANVLTF. The CDR3 DNA is TGTTCCAGCAGTCCAGTCCGGTGGAAGGGGGCTTCGGGGGCCAACGTCCTGACTTTC. The chain has TRBV7-9 and TRBJ2-6, with 7 positions matching TRBD1. The CDR3 totals 19 residues. Germline V gives CDR1 SEHNR, CDR2 FQNEAQ (reference sequence). The variable domain in full, with the rest retrieved from reference TRBV7-9 and TRBJ2-6, is DTGVSQNPRHKITKRGQNVTFRCDPISEHNRLYWYRQTLGQGPEFLTYFQNEAQLEKSRLLSDRFSAERPKGSFSTLEIQRTEQGDSAMYLCSSSPVRWKGASGANVLTFGAGSRLTVL.

The chain carries TRBV10-1 and TRBJ2-3, with a possible D match to TRBD2 (5 bases). Germline assignment: CDR1 WNHNN and CDR2 SYGVQD (reference sequence). This CDR3 spans 15 amino acids. V was trimmed by 6 bases and J by 2 bases, leaving 15 bases between them. CDR3 bases: TGCGCCAGCAGCCGCGCGGGTCAAACCACAGATACGCAGTATTTT. Translating gives CASSRAGQTTDTQYF.

Comments on this clone: Mismatch with germline at one junction end may stem from a read error. V gene TRBV7-9 combines with J gene TRBJ2-1; TRBD2 matches at 9 bases. The length of the CDR3 is 16 residues. Germline V gives CDR1 SEHNR, CDR2 FQNEAQ (reference sequence). The DNA for the CDR3 is TGTTCCAGCAGCTCCAGAGCGGGAGGATTCTACAATGAGCAGTTCTTC. Translated, it gives CSSSSRAGGFYNEQFF. Combining the CDR3 with reference TRBV7-9 and TRBJ2-1 gives the whole variable domain DTGVSQNPRHKITKRGQNVTFRCDPISEHNRLYWYRQTLGQGPEFLTYFQNEAQLEKSRLLSDRFSAERPKGSFSTLEIQRTEQGDSAMYLCSSSSRAGGFYNEQFFGPGTRLTVL.

This chain uses TRBV6-5 with TRBJ2-1, with D tentatively TRBD2 (6 bases). V was pared by 6 bases and J by 0 bases, with 9 bases between. This CDR3 is built from 14 residues. Germline V lookup: CDR1 MNHEY, CDR2 SVGAGI. CDR3 amino acids: CASSGGPSYNEQFF. The CDR3 DNA reads as TGTGCCAGCAGCGGAGGGCCCTCCTACAATGAGCAGTTCTTC.

The chain has TRBV28 and TRBJ2-5; unclear D gene. Trimming stripped 6 bases from V and 2 bases from J, with 13 bases between. Germline values: CDR1 MDHEN, CDR2 SYDVKM. This CDR3 has 14 residues. The CDR3 here is CASRYDTVQETQYF. The CDR3 nucleotides are TGTGCCAGCAGGTATGACACGGTACAAGAGACCCAGTACTTC.

The rearrangement links TRBV5-1 to TRBJ2-7, with 12 positions matching TRBD2. Unmatched junction bases numbered 13, after V lost 5 bases and J lost 10 bases. The CDR3 is made up of 15 amino acids. Germline V gene data show CDR1 as SGHRS and CDR2 as YFSETQ. Here the CDR3 DNA reads TGCGCCAGCAGACCTCCGACTAGCGGGAGTAGTGCCCAGTACTTC. Translation gives CASRPPTSGSSAQYF.

The chain joins TRBV6-4 to TRBJ2-1; 7 nucleotides line up with TRBD2. There are 21 residues in the CDR3. J gave up 8 bases and V 1 base, and 26 bases lay outside the gene matches. Per germline, CDR1 MRHNA and CDR2 SNTAGT. The CDR3 coding sequence is TGTGCCAGCAGTGACTTCCGCACTGGGGGTTCGTTTCGCGGGAGAGCTGATGAGCAGTTCTTC. It is translated as CASSDFRTGGSFRGRADEQFF.

This clone was seen a few times. The genes are TRBV7-9 and TRBJ1-5, with D possibly matching TRBD1 (5 bases). The germline V and J ends were trimmed by 0 bases and 7 bases, with 10 bases remaining between them. Per the germline V gene, CDR1 is SEHNR and CDR2 is FQNEAQ (reference sequence). The CDR3 consists of 14 residues. This chain's CDR3 is CASSLAGGLQPQHF. The CDR3 DNA follows: TGTGCCAGCAGCTTAGCGGGGGGGTTACAGCCCCAGCATTTT.

The chain has TRBV11-1 and TRBJ2-1, with 9 bases aligning to TRBD2. Germline CDR1 is SGHAT and CDR2 is FQDESV (reference sequence). V lost 1 base and J lost 4; bases outside the gene matches: 8. There are 17 residues in the CDR3. The CDR3, as DNA: TGTGCCAGCAGCTTAGAGGCGACTAGCGGCCAATACAATGAGCAGTTCTTC. Translating it yields CASSLEATSGQYNEQFF. Drawing the rest from reference TRBV11-1 and TRBJ2-1, the complete variable domain is EAEVAQSPRYKITEKSQAVAFWCDPISGHATLYWYRQILGQGPELLVQFQDESVVDDSQLPKDRFSAERLKGVDSTLKIQPAELGDSAMYLCASSLEATSGQYNEQFFGPGTRLTVL.

This chain links TRBV7-8 with TRBJ2-1; D is perhaps TRBD2 (5 bases). V lost 6 bases and J 5 bases, leaving 17 bases between the germline ends. The CDR3 spans 15 residues. From germline, CDR1 is SGHVS and CDR2 FQNEAQ. The CDR3 DNA reads as TGTGCCAGCAGGACTCCTGCGGGTCCAGACAATGAGCAGTTCTTC. As protein: CASRTPAGPDNEQFF.

The chain is built from TRBV30 and TRBJ2-1; 9 positions match TRBD2. The V and J ends lost 7 bases and 0 bases, in that order; junction bases with no gene match: 10. The CDR3 runs 16 residues. Germline V gives CDR1 GTSNPN, CDR2 SVGIG (reference sequence). Here the CDR3 reads CAFAGAGGFSYNEQFF. CDR3 nucleotides: TGTGCCTTTGCGGGAGCGGGAGGTTTCTCCTACAATGAGCAGTTCTTC.

This chain uses TRBV7-9 with TRBJ2-3, with D hard to call. This CDR3 comprises 12 residues. V was trimmed by 4 bases and J by 6 bases, leaving 8 bases between them. The V gene's germline CDR1 is SEHNR and CDR2 FQNEAQ (reference sequence). The CDR3 loop is CASSSPSDTQYF. The CDR3 DNA reads as TGTGCCAGCAGCTCCCCCTCCGATACGCAGTATTTT.

The genes are TRBV7-9 and TRBJ1-1; 9 bases are shared with TRBD1. Germline loops: CDR1 SEHNR, CDR2 FQNEAQ (reference sequence). The V segment lost 5 bases and the J segment 13 bases; nucleotides outside the gene matches: 5. The CDR3 consists of 11 residues. DNA of the CDR3: TGTGCCAGCAGCCTCGGACAGGGGCATTTCTTT. It yields the protein CASSLGQGHFF.

This clone was detected only a few times. The chain has TRBV7-3 and TRBJ1-2, with D possibly TRBD1 on 5 matching bases. The CDR3 has 14 amino acids. The ends were cut back, 4 bases at V and 0 bases at J, with 9 bases in the middle. Per germline, CDR1 SGHTA and CDR2 FQGTGA. The CDR3 loop reads CASSSDTSNYGYTF. In DNA, the CDR3 is TGTGCCAGCAGCTCGGACACCTCTAACTATGGCTACACCTTC.

This chain connects TRBV19 to TRBJ1-1; D is possibly TRBD1 (6 bases). The CDR3 is 14 residues long. Germline CDR1 reads LNHDA; CDR2 reads SQIVND (reference sequence). Trimming cost V 9 bases and J 4 bases, with 18 bases left between them. The CDR3 protein is CASTFSTGRTEAFF. The CDR3 DNA reads as TGTGCCAGCACTTTTAGTACAGGGCGCACTGAAGCTTTCTTT. Full variable domain (missing parts from reference TRBV19 and TRBJ1-1): DGGITQSPKYLFRKEGQNVTLSCEQNLNHDAMYWYRQDPGQGLRLIYYSQIVNDFQKGDIAEGYSVSREKKESFPLTVTSAQKNPTAFYLCASTFSTGRTEAFFGQGTRLTVV.

This chain connects TRBV18 to TRBJ2-1; TRBD2 matches at 8 bases. Germline V gene data show CDR1 as KGHSH and CDR2 as LQKENI. CDR3 length: 16 residues. V lost 3 bases and J lost 0; bases outside the gene matches: 4. The CDR3 region is CASSPPGTSSYNEQFF. The CDR3 coding sequence is TGTGCCAGCTCACCCCCGGGGACTAGCTCCTACAATGAGCAGTTCTTC.

The chain has TRBV7-2 and TRBJ1-2; D remains ambiguous. The CDR3 spans 15 residues. From germline, CDR1 is SGHTA and CDR2 FQGNSA. Trimming pared 7 bases from V and 2 bases from J, leaving 17 bases between. The CDR3 coding sequence is TGTGCCAGCACCCCATGGAAGGCGGGGAACTATGGCTACACCTTC. This gives the protein CASTPWKAGNYGYTF.